One and the same sample provided the 31 T cell receptor beta chains below, sequenced in a study of shared clonotypes between healthy human individuals. Method: immunoSEQ multiplex PCR; TCRdb's copy keeps in-frame clones and lacks some. The table records 600,000 or so clones, around 96% of them present only once. As defined, naive CD8 cells were CD45RO-negative and positively selected for CCR7, with terminally differentiated effector memory CD45RA+ cells excluded. The sample consisted of naive CD8+ T cells sorted from blood. All receptors come from a woman younger than 45 in good health.

This chain connects TRBV27 to TRBJ2-2; tentatively, D is TRBD2 (5 bases). Germline V CDR1 and CDR2: MNHEY, SMNVEV (reference sequence). The CDR3 extends over 14 amino acids. The V end was cut by 4 bases, the J end by 2 bases, with 8 bases between. This chain's CDR3 is CASSSGINTGELFF. The CDR3 DNA follows: TGTGCCAGCAGTTCCGGGATTAACACCGGGGAGCTGTTTTTT.

The chain recombines TRBV7-9 with TRBJ2-1, with D possibly being TRBD2 (6 bases). This CDR3 is 16 amino acids long. Trimming took 4 bases from V and 2 from J, leaving 15 bases between them. Germline V lookup: CDR1 SEHNR, CDR2 FQNEAQ (reference sequence). CDR3 sequence reads: CASSSGLQGTYNEQFF. In nucleotides, the CDR3 is TGTGCCAGCAGCTCGGGACTCCAAGGCACCTACAATGAGCAGTTCTTC.

The chain links TRBV15 to TRBJ1-5, with 7 bases lining up with TRBD1. CDR3 length equals 15 residues. With 7 bases clipped from V and 0 bases from J, the junction kept 6 bases outside the gene matches. Germline CDR1 and CDR2: LNHNV and YYDKDF (reference sequence). The DNA for the CDR3 is TGTGCCACCACTTTCGGGACAGTTAGCAATCAGCCCCAGCATTTT. It encodes CATTFGTVSNQPQHF.

The chain carries TRBV5-5 and TRBJ1-3; TRBD1 matches at 9 bases. Germline V CDR1 and CDR2: SGHKS, YYEKEE (reference sequence). With 1 base clipped from V and 0 bases from J, the junction kept 14 bases outside the gene matches. CDR3 length: 20 residues. In nucleotides, the CDR3 is TGTGCCAGCAGCTTGACTTTACAGGGGGCGCTGAGAGGCTCTGGAAACACCATATATTTT. Translating gives CASSLTLQGALRGSGNTIYF.

The CDR3 is CAWQDSDEAFF. Here the CDR3 DNA reads TGTGCCTGGCAGGACAGCGATGAAGCTTTCTTT. The chain carries TRBV30 and TRBJ1-1; D is perhaps TRBD1 (6 bases). V lost 5 bases and J lost 7, with 11 bases in between. The CDR3 extends over 11 amino acids. Germline lookup yields CDR1 GTSNPN and CDR2 SVGIG (reference sequence).

CDR3 coding DNA: TGCAGCGTGGTACCGGGACAGGGGTACGAGCAGTACTTC. This sequence encodes CSVVPGQGYEQYF. The chain couples TRBV29-1 to TRBJ2-5; the match to TRBD1 covers 10 bases. The J call may be in error: the DNA end matches TRBJ2-7 better. The CDR3 loop spans 13 amino acids. Germline loops: CDR1 SQVTM, CDR2 ANQGSEA.

This chain joins TRBV2 and TRBJ2-7; D possibly corresponds to TRBD1 (5 bases). Germline CDR1 SNHLY, CDR2 FYNNEI. Deletions cut 8 bases from V and 7 bases from J, with 15 bases between. The CDR3 totals 12 residues. CDR3 nucleotides: TGTGCCAGCCGCGAAAACAGGCGGGAGCAGTACTTC. This codes for CASRENRREQYF.

The rearrangement joins TRBV5-1 to TRBJ2-2; D remains ambiguous. This CDR3 region has 14 residues. The V gene's germline CDR1 is SGHRS and CDR2 YFSETQ. Trimming removed 1 base from V and 4 bases from J, with 8 bases in between. This CDR3 reads CASSLSGVTGELFF. The CDR3 coding sequence is TGCGCCAGCAGCTTGTCTGGAGTCACCGGGGAGCTGTTTTTT.

This chain uses TRBV7-9 with TRBJ2-1; perhaps TRBD2 as D (5 bases). CDR3 size: 13 residues. Trimming took off 0 bases at V and 6 bases at J, with 6 bases between the two ends. The germline gives CDR1 SEHNR, CDR2 FQNEAQ (reference sequence). CDR3 sequence reads: CASSLALGNEQFF. CDR3 DNA: TGTGCCAGCAGCTTAGCACTAGGCAATGAGCAGTTCTTC.

This chain uses TRBV28 with TRBJ2-1, with 8 bases that match TRBD1. Germline trimming cut 5 bases from V and 5 bases from J; bases unmatched to any gene: 2. CDR1 is MDHEN, CDR2 SYDVKM, per germline. The CDR3 is made up of 13 amino acids. The CDR3 coding sequence is TGTGCCAGCAGTCAGGGGGCTAACAATGAGCAGTTCTTC. Amino acid sequence: CASSQGANNEQFF.

This chain uses TRBV28 with TRBJ1-4, with D possibly being TRBD1 (6 bases). The CDR3 spans 12 residues. Germline lookup yields CDR1 MDHEN and CDR2 SYDVKM. V was clipped by 6 bases and J by 12 bases, with 14 bases between them. Here the CDR3 DNA reads TGTGCCAGCAGCACGTCAGGGGAACAACTGTTTTTT. Encoded protein: CASSTSGEQLFF.

Comment on this clone: The same CDR3 can be traced to other DNA sequences in this sample. This chain joins TRBV27 and TRBJ2-1, with 7 bases that match TRBD1. The CDR3 contains 12 residues. V lost 3 bases to trimming and J lost 7 bases; unmatched junction nucleotides: 0. The germline V gene encodes CDR1 MNHEY and CDR2 SMNVEV (reference sequence). DNA for the CDR3: TGTGCCAGCAGTTTGACAGGGAATGAGCAGTTCTTC. This translates into CASSLTGNEQFF.

The chain recombines TRBV5-1 with TRBJ2-7, with 9 bases lining up with TRBD2. CDR1 is SGHRS, CDR2 YFSETQ, per germline. With 0 bases clipped from V and 4 bases from J, the junction kept 8 bases outside the gene matches. The CDR3 extends over 16 amino acids. CDR3 region: CASSLAAGGPVYEQYF. The CDR3 nucleotides are TGCGCCAGCAGCTTGGCGGCGGGAGGGCCCGTGTACGAGCAGTACTTC. The full variable domain, rest sourced from reference TRBV5-1 and TRBJ2-7, is KAGVTQTPRYLIKTRGQQVTLSCSPISGHRSVSWYQQTPGQGLQFLFEYFSETQRNKGNFPGRFSGRQFSNSRSEMNVSTLELGDSALYLCASSLAAGGPVYEQYFGPGTRLTVT.

The chain is built from TRBV9 and TRBJ2-7, with 9 nucleotides matching TRBD2. This CDR3 is built from 14 residues. J gave up 6 bases and V 0 bases, and 4 bases lay outside the gene matches. The germline V gene encodes CDR1 SGDLS and CDR2 YYNGEE. The CDR3 DNA sequence: TGTGCCAGCAGCGTAGGTAGCGGGAGTAGCGAGCAGTACTTC. It encodes CASSVGSGSSEQYF. The full variable domain, rest sourced from reference TRBV9 and TRBJ2-7, is DSGVTQTPKHLITATGQRVTLRCSPRSGDLSVYWYQQSLDQGLQFLIQYYNGEERAKGNILERFSAQQFPDLHSELNLSSLELGDSALYFCASSVGSGSSEQYFGPGTRLTVT.

The gene calls are TRBV9 and TRBJ1-3; TRBD1 matches 9 bases. J gave up 4 bases and V 3 bases, and 5 bases lay outside the gene matches. Germline values: CDR1 SGDLS, CDR2 YYNGEE. CDR3 size: 15 residues. The CDR3 nucleotides are TGTGCCAGCAGCGACGGGACAGGGCCCGGAAACACCATATATTTT. Amino acids: CASSDGTGPGNTIYF.

This rearrangement joins TRBV5-1 to TRBJ1-1; D is unresolved. Trimming pared 4 bases from V and 1 base from J, leaving 8 bases between. CDR1 is SGHRS, CDR2 YFSETQ, per germline. CDR3 length: 13 amino acids. The DNA for the CDR3 is TGCGCCAGCAGCCCCACCCCGAACACTGAAGCTTTCTTT. Translation gives CASSPTPNTEAFF.

A remark on this clone: Additional DNA sequences in this sample encode the identical CDR3. CDR3 bases: TGTGCCAGCAGTTGGGATTCTGAAGCTTTCTTT. It yields the protein CASSWDSEAFF. The J gene is TRBJ1-1, the V gene TRBV2; D ambiguous. The CDR3 extends over 11 amino acids. V was trimmed by 5 bases and J by 6 bases, leaving 7 bases between them. CDR1 SNHLY and CDR2 FYNNEI come from the germline V gene.

This clone was seen a single time. The V call is TRBV13, the J call TRBJ2-7, with D perhaps TRBD1 or TRBD2 (5 bases each). The CDR3 contains 12 residues. Trimming left V 0 bases short and J 6 bases short, with 6 bases between. From germline, CDR1 is PRHDT and CDR2 FYEKMQ (reference sequence). The CDR3 DNA sequence: TGTGCCAGCAGCTTAGGCGGGGCCGAGCAGTACTTC. Translation: CASSLGGAEQYF.

The sample holds one count of this clone. The chain combines TRBV27 with TRBJ2-1, with TRBD2 matching 12 bases. Germline lookup yields CDR1 MNHEY and CDR2 SMNVEV (reference sequence). The V and J ends lost 3 bases and 7 bases, in that order; junction bases with no gene match: 10. This CDR3 is 17 amino acids long. CDR3 sequence reads: CASSLASGRAQGNEQFF. The CDR3 DNA reads TGTGCCAGCAGTTTGGCTAGCGGGAGGGCCCAGGGGAATGAGCAGTTCTTC.

J is TRBJ2-3 and V is TRBV28; the D gene is possibly TRBD1 (5 bases). V was trimmed by 8 bases and J by 9 bases, leaving 21 bases between them. This CDR3 region has 14 residues. Germline loops: CDR1 MDHEN, CDR2 SYDVKM. The DNA for the CDR3 is TGTGCCAGCTCACCAACATGGGGCCAACGCACGCAGTATTTT. It is translated as CASSPTWGQRTQYF.

The chain links TRBV4-2 to TRBJ2-4, with 11 bases lining up with TRBD2. There are 18 residues in the CDR3. Looked up from germline, CDR1 is LGHNA and CDR2 is YNFKEQ. J gave up 8 bases and V 4 bases, and 16 bases lay outside the gene matches. The CDR3 DNA reads as TGTGCCAGCAGCCTCGGCAGTGCACTAGCGGGAGACCGGGACATTCAGTACTTC. Encoded protein: CASSLGSALAGDRDIQYF.

This sequence joins TRBV5-5 and TRBJ1-1, with a possible D match to TRBD1 (5 bases). The V gene lost 0 bases and the J gene lost 0 bases, with 9 bases spanning the gap. The CDR3 length is 15 residues. Germline CDR1 is SGHKS and CDR2 is YYEKEE (reference sequence). CDR3 amino acids: CASSLAGLMNTEAFF. The CDR3 DNA sequence: TGTGCCAGCAGCTTGGCAGGGCTTATGAACACTGAAGCTTTCTTT.

This chain links TRBV6-1 with TRBJ2-3, with D tentatively TRBD1 (6 bases). The CDR3 covers 15 residues. Trimming removed 8 bases at V and 0 bases at J, with 15 bases between. The germline V gene has CDR1 MNHNS and CDR2 SASEGT. The CDR3 sequence is CASRVTGLSTDTQYF. Written as DNA, the CDR3 is TGTGCCAGCCGGGTTACAGGGCTTAGCACAGATACGCAGTATTTT.

V is TRBV25-1 and J is TRBJ1-1, with a weak D call TRBD1 (6 bases). Trimming removed 8 bases from V and 0 bases from J, with 16 bases in between. Germline V gene lookup returns CDR1 MGHDK and CDR2 SYGVNS. CDR3 size: 15 residues. CDR3 coding DNA: TGTGCCAGCCTACCCCAGACAGGCATGAACACTGAAGCTTTCTTT. It is translated as CASLPQTGMNTEAFF.

V and J are TRBV11-2 and TRBJ2-3; D is unclear. The CDR3 is made up of 12 amino acids. V lost 4 bases to trimming and J lost 6 bases, with 8 bases between them. CDR1 and CDR2 (germline): SGHAT, FQNNGV. CDR3 bases: TGTGCCAGCAGCTACGCCGGGGATACGCAGTATTTT. This encodes CASSYAGDTQYF.

The chain links TRBV5-6 to TRBJ2-7; D remains ambiguous. CDR3 length: 14 amino acids. Germline-derived CDR1 and CDR2 are SGHDT and YYEEEE. Trimming took off 2 bases at V and 7 bases at J, with 16 bases between the two ends. The CDR3 DNA follows: TGTGCCAGCAGCTTTGGGCGGCGGTTCGAGGAGCAGTACTTC. This translates into CASSFGRRFEEQYF.

The chain recombines TRBV19 with TRBJ1-5; D not resolved. Germline-derived CDR1 and CDR2 are LNHDA and SQIVND (reference sequence). Trimming pared 9 bases from V and 0 bases from J, leaving 12 bases between. The CDR3 extends over 14 amino acids. The CDR3, as DNA: TGTGCCAGCCGATGGGGTTATAGCAATCAGCCCCAGCATTTT. This encodes CASRWGYSNQPQHF.

The genes are TRBV27 and TRBJ2-7, with 9 bases lining up with TRBD1. CDR1 is MNHEY and CDR2 is SMNVEV in the germline V gene (reference sequence). The CDR3 runs to 15 residues. With V trimmed by 5 bases and J by 7 bases, 12 bases remained unmatched. The DNA for the CDR3 is TGTGCCAGCAGTCCCCGGGACAGGGTGGTGTGGGAGCAGTACTTC. Translation: CASSPRDRVVWEQYF.

This clone occurred once. This specimen includes other DNA sequences encoding the same CDR3. The chain carries TRBV25-1 and TRBJ1-1; D not certain. Looked up from germline, CDR1 is MGHDK and CDR2 is SYGVNS. The CDR3 spans 12 residues. V was shortened by 3 bases and J by 1 base, with 3 bases between the two germline ends. As DNA, the CDR3 is TGTGCCAGCAGTGAGGGGAACACTGAAGCTTTCTTT. Amino acid sequence: CASSEGNTEAFF.

This chain connects TRBV10-3 to TRBJ2-7; the match to TRBD2 covers 9 bases. Trimming at V came to 6 bases and at J to 4 bases, leaving 7 bases not matched to a gene. Germline V gene sequence: CDR1 ENHRY, CDR2 SYGVKD. The CDR3 totals 14 residues. This chain's CDR3 is CAIRNPGLAYEQYF. In DNA, the CDR3 is TGTGCCATCAGAAACCCGGGACTAGCTTACGAGCAGTACTTC.

This sequence joins TRBV7-2 and TRBJ1-5, with a weak D call TRBD1 (5 bases). Trimming cost V 6 bases and J 2 bases, with 8 bases left between them. The CDR3 totals 13 residues. Germline CDR1 and CDR2: SGHTA and FQGNSA. The CDR3 nucleotides are TGTGCCAGCAGGGACAAGCGCAATCAGCCCCAGCATTTT. Residues: CASRDKRNQPQHF.